This T cell receptor (beta chain) was captured by sequencing in a study of cytomegalovirus exposure and HLA in healthy donors (dated by TCRdb to the late 2010s). General notes on the study: An earlier analysis of approximately 600 of the donors reported 276 Gb of sequence data and roughly 100 million unique TCR beta sequences from 150 million to 200 million T cells. An early release covering approximately 600 HLA-typed donors comprised approximately 290 gigabases of sequencing data and 85 million or so unique TCR sequences. Of the 398 genotyped donors, more than 75% were placed in the genetic ancestry cluster associated with self-reported Caucasian donors. The study was designed to test whether signatures of past pathogen exposure could be identified by cataloging public T cell receptors. The study profiled the T cell repertoires of 666 subjects by immunosequencing and related them to cytomegalovirus serostatus. In addition to the first cohort of roughly 670 subjects, a separate validation cohort of 100 to 150 different subjects was used. The study combined high-throughput TCR immunosequencing, statistical association of individual TCRs with disease status, and machine learning to predict cytomegalovirus infection status. To study patterns of TCR occurrence, a later analysis re-analyzed previously published TCR beta repertoires from just over 650 donors and added high-resolution HLA genotyping. Rather than using new phenotypic data, the later analysis identified candidate immune exposures from TCR beta sequences and from how often those sequences occurred across donors. An earlier analysis of around 540 of the donors applied high-throughput TCR beta sequencing to assess whether each TCR beta V gene segment acted as functional or pseudogenic. Donor age, sex, ethnicity and CMV serostatus were collected together with the repertoire data. In a later genetic analysis, genome-wide SNP genotypes for about 55% of the 666 donors were used, and that subset was treated as a discovery cohort. All discovery cohort repertoires had been generated using a single sequencing platform. HLA typing covered class I and class II loci at four-digit resolution. Typing coverage varied by locus: roughly 620-640 donors for A, B, C, DRB1 and DQB1; roughly 520 for DQA1; 606 for DPA1; fewer than 480 for DPB1. Roughly 5 DR-DQ haplotypes were treated as single units for association and clustering because of strong linkage in the cohort. Among 398 genotyped donors of the cohort, an average of about 240,000 unique TCR beta nucleotide sequences was sequenced per donor, of which about 18% were non-productive. General conclusions and limits of the study: According to the authors, the approach could potentially be generalized to other disease states and immunological phenotypes. The study gave a list of some 150 TCR beta chains associated with cytomegalovirus. In a later genetic analysis, a missense DCLRE1C variant was associated with V-gene and J-gene trimming of TCR beta chains, and the association was replicated in an independent cohort. In a later analysis, HLA-associated TCR beta chains were found to be more clonally expanded and to have lower generation probabilities than equally common non-associated chains. Because HLA typing was unavailable for some donors at each locus, only the typed subset was used in association tests. A further reported finding was that TCR beta sequences accurately predicted the HLA-A and HLA-B alleles for most subjects in the first cohort. In vitro tests confirmed that a few of the cytomegalovirus-associated TCR beta chains recognize cytomegalovirus antigens. For the cohort, immune exposure information was limited to CMV serostatus. Only TCR beta chains were sequenced in this cohort, and the absence of alpha or paired-chain data limited detectable features. According to a later analysis, parvovirus B19, influenza, CMV and Epstein-Barr virus appeared linked to several top co-occurrence clusters. While some public TCRs were present in many individuals, most TCR sequences turned up only very rarely across donors. In a later analysis, the rate of TCR association differed among HLA loci, with DRB1 alleles having the most associated TCRs and HLA-C alleles having the fewest. At a false discovery rate of 0.05, a later analysis linked 15,000 to 20,000 TCR beta sequences to specific HLA alleles. Compared with the roughly 670-donor mean, donors in an Asian-associated ancestry cluster had fewer N-insertions in productive TCRs, according to a later genetic analysis. Fewer than 20 rarely observed V segments, including chromosome 9 orphons, were excluded from the earlier analysis of about 500 of the donors because counts were too low. Most CMV-associated TCR beta chains appeared to be HLA-restricted in a later analysis, and the HLA associations seemed to be driven largely by CMV exposure. Sequencing depth was assumed to be roughly uniform across donors in the presence/absence analyses, though that assumption may not hold. Assigning TCR associations to individual alleles was difficult when HLA alleles, especially DR and DQ, strongly co-occurred. A cluster of highly shared sequence variants was judged likely to be a technical artifact of the sequencing pipeline. In both the original and validation cohorts, the classifier was reported to diagnose cytomegalovirus status with high specificity and sensitivity. An earlier analysis of 587 of the donors showed that most TCR beta V segments appeared in productive rearrangements either about 87% or about 30% of the time, which broadly matched IMGT annotations. Correlated functional status among segregating V segments might be attributable to linkage disequilibrium, but an unknown experimental factor could not be ruled out. The 87-base-pair reads could not distinguish some IMGT-functional V segments, including TRBV6-2 and TRBV6-3, so those segments were excluded.

In total, roughly 670 healthy bone marrow donors made up the cohort. At the time of sampling, all cohort members were nominally healthy, though unrecorded immune exposures were likely present. The donor tested CMV seronegative and was one of the 352 seronegative cohort members. A peripheral blood sample was collected from each donor, and TCR beta sequencing was performed on peripheral blood mononuclear cells. The Qiagen DNeasy Blood Extraction Kit was used to extract genomic DNA from the blood cell samples. Reading from cysteine to phenylalanine, the CDR3 counts 12 amino acids. CDR3 DNA is the only sequence kept; it has 36 bases, read in frame from the first base. V is cut by 2 bases and J by 8 bases, and the space between the germline ends is 9 bases. The germline V gene (reference sequence) provides CDR1 GTSNPN and CDR2 SVGIG. The sample holds a few counts of this clone. Its antigen target is currently unknown. Base qualities are not recorded, but no much larger clone differs from it by a single base.

Library preparation employed the immunoSEQ multiplex PCR assay. For the multiplex PCR, a mixture combining 60 forward primers for TCR Vbeta segments and 13 reverse primers for TCR Jbeta segments was used. The CDR3 region of rearranged TCR beta genes was amplified from genomic DNA by a multiplex PCR assay. On the Illumina HiSeq System, the amplified TCR beta libraries were sequenced as 87-base-pair reads. The original pipeline was this. A later analysis tallied some 79 million unique TCR beta chains across the 700 or so repertoires, and approximately 12 million of those chains were shared by two or more donors. Raw reads were error-corrected and collapsed into unique sequences with a nearest-neighbor algorithm that merged closely related sequences to remove PCR and sequencing errors. To assign V, D and J gene segments, CDR3 sequences were aligned to IMGT reference sequences. Each retained sequence needed at least a six-nucleotide match to both a V gene segment and a J gene segment. A rearrangement was called productive if the CDR3 had no stop codons and remained in frame with V and J, and every other rearrangement was called non-productive. Following IMGT convention, CDR3 was defined as the stretch from the second conserved V-encoded cysteine up to the conserved J-encoded phenylalanine. In an earlier analysis of around 570 of the donors, sequences lacking an unambiguous match to a single V gene segment were excluded. An earlier analysis of several hundred of the donors called V segments functional above 56.7% productive rearrangements and segregating when the between-donor standard deviation exceeded 5%. A statistical classification framework was developed to diagnose cytomegalovirus status using the catalog of TCR beta chain sequences. V and J gene assignment, in a later analysis, came from comparing TCR nucleotide sequences with IMGT/GENE-DB human TR gene sequences. A later analysis assigned CDR3 sequences and most-parsimonious VDJ recombination scenarios with the TCRdist pipeline. A later analysis defined each TCR beta chain by its CDR3 amino acid sequence plus V-gene family, and excluded reads lacking a unique V-gene family. A later analysis removed 592 highly shared, low-generation-probability nucleotide sequences to deal with suspected cross-contamination and a sequencing artifact. In a later analysis, a clonal expansion index for each public chain was calculated from normalized within-repertoire ranks of inferred template counts. In a later analysis, generation probabilities were computed using a VDJ recombination model fitted to out-of-frame rearrangements, and the results were checked against IGoR. In a later analysis, TCR-TCR, TCR-HLA and TCR-CMV co-occurrence was scored with hypergeometric tests, and a repertoire-size bias correction was applied to TCR pairs. To estimate false discovery rates, a later analysis permuted the HLA or CMV assignments 20 times. In a later analysis, co-occurring TCRs were grouped using DBSCAN, with TCRdist sequence similarity added in when clustering inside HLA-allele-positive subsets. Repertoires with fewer than 30,000 or more than 120,000 public chains, plus five repertoires with anomalous nucleotide sharing, were excluded from co-occurrence clustering. The clones in this table, taken by TCRdb from immuneACCESS, are in-frame only. Not every clone is retained; where verified, under half of the shortfall comes from an unresolved V gene, and the cause of the rest is unknown. V, J and clone size are taken as reported in that table, and D and trimming were inferred from the DNA itself. In all, the sample holds 220,000 or so clones, and around 83% of those were seen once. The top ten clonotypes cover less than 3% of the sample.

Recombination linked TRBV30 to TRBJ1-4; the D gene is unclear. Sequences were obtained from PBMCs. The origin of this receptor is a woman aged 40-49 years in good health and CMV-seronegative. The CDR3 protein: CAWSTGGEKLFF. The DNA is TGTGCCTGGAGTACGGGTGGGGAAAAACTGTTTTTT.